This record looks at one T cell receptor beta chain sequence and its context. This entry belongs to a study of blood T cell repertoires in COVID-19. Overall study context: The cDNA or gDNA used as material had been derived from T cells, B-cell-depleted T cells, or PBMCs.

Sequenced by immunoSEQ multiplex PCR; TCRdb stores in-frame clones only, minus some. The table has under 400,000 clones, 75% to 90% seen once. The CDR3 extends over 14 amino acids. Germline assignment: CDR1 MDHEN and CDR2 SYDVKM. J was trimmed by 2 bases and V by 8 bases; bases with no gene match: 4. The gene calls are TRBV28 and TRBJ2-5, with 11 bases aligning to TRBD2. The TCR originated in a woman aged 30 to 39 with COVID-19, enrolled during active disease. The sample was peripheral blood. In nucleotides, the CDR3 is TGTGCCAGCGCGGGACTAGCGGTTCAAGAGACCCAGTACTTC. Its protein is CASAGLAVQETQYF.